Included here is one TCR beta chain sequence, with context. The antigen is unknown. An end of the junction does not agree with germline; a read error may underlie this. The CDR3 is 18 amino acids. CDR1 is SGHRS and CDR2 is YFSETQ in the germline V gene. The record originates from a study of cytomegalovirus exposure and HLA in healthy donors. General study findings and limits: The study put 150 to 200 TCR beta chains on its list as cytomegalovirus-associated. The only immune exposure information that was available was CMV serostatus. Reports described diagnosis of cytomegalovirus status by the classifier as highly specific and sensitive.

Primers for the PCR totalled 60 Vbeta and 13 Jbeta. Sequenced by immunoSEQ multiplex PCR; TCRdb stores in-frame clones only, minus some. Here the sample spans about 61,000 clones, around 75% being singletons. The source material was PBMCs. This sequence joins TRBV5-1 and TRBJ1-4; possible D gene TRBD1, 6 bases. The sequence was collected from a man aged 50-60 years in good health and CMV-seropositive. The CDR3 here is CAISLGAGARTTNEKLLF. The CDR3 nucleotides are TGCGCCATCAGCTTGGGGGCAGGGGCACGAACAACTAATGAAAAACTGCTTTTT.